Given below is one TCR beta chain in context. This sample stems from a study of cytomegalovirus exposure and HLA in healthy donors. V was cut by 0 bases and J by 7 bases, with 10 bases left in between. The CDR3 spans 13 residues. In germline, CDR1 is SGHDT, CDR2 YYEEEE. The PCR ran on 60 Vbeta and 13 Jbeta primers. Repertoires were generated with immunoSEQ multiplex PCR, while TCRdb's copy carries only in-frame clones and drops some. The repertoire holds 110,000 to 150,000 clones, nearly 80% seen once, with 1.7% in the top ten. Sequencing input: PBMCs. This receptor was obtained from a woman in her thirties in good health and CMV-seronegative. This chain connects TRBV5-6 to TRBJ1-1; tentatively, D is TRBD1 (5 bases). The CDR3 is CASSLEGLLEAFF. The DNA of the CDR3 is TGTGCCAGCAGCTTGGAGGGGCTCCTTGAAGCTTTCTTT.